Listed below are T cell receptor beta chains from one sample, sequenced in a study of blood T cell repertoires in COVID-19. Method: immunoSEQ multiplex PCR; TCRdb's copy keeps in-frame clones and lacks some. Counted here are 80,000 to 100,000 clones, around 84% occurring once; the ten biggest clones make up roughly 20%. Material for sequencing was peripheral blood. The receptors shown here come from a woman older than 75 in a cohort sampled during active or convalescent COVID-19. Both conserved end residues are part of each CDR3. D genes are given only for firm matches. Size is stated for part of the rows, as once, few or many counts, or as a class when the clone is expanded.

j_call | v_call | clone_size | d_call | cdr3_aa | cdr3_nt
TRBJ1-2 | TRBV29-1 | few | . | CSVTDRALHGYTF | TGCAGCGTCACGGACAGAGCGTTACATGGCTACACCTTC
TRBJ1-5 | TRBV6-5 | . | TRBD1 | CATSGQSSNQPQHF | TGTGCCACCTCGGGACAGTCTAGCAATCAGCCCCAGCATTTT
TRBJ2-7 | TRBV28 | . | . | CASIKAGTHYEQYF | TGTGCCAGCATTAAAGCCGGGACACACTACGAGCAGTACTTC
TRBJ1-1 | TRBV6-5 | . | . | CASRDLGGNTEAFF | TGTGCCAGCAGAGACTTGGGGGGGAACACTGAAGCTTTCTTT
TRBJ2-3 | TRBV5-1 | once | TRBD1 | CASSPDRSTDTQYF | TGCGCCAGCAGCCCGGACAGGAGCACAGATACGCAGTATTTT
TRBJ2-3 | TRBV5-4 | . | TRBD1 | CASSVPGQRIADTQYF | TGTGCCAGCAGCGTACCGGGACAGAGGATCGCAGATACGCAGTATTTT
TRBJ1-1 | TRBV3-1/TRBV3-2 | . | . | CASSQGAGILNTEAFF | TGTGCCAGCAGCCAAGGGGCGGGCATATTGAACACTGAAGCTTTCTTT
TRBJ1-6 | TRBV19 | few | TRBD1 | CASSVTGGKNSPLHF | TGTGCCAGTAGTGTAACAGGGGGGAAAAATTCACCCCTCCACTTT
TRBJ2-1 | TRBV29-1 | . | . | CSVGWTRGYNEQFF | TGCAGCGTTGGCTGGACTAGGGGGTACAATGAGCAGTTCTTC
TRBJ1-1 | TRBV5-4 | once | . | CASTQENPNTEAFF | TGTGCCAGCACACAGGAGAACCCGAACACTGAAGCTTTCTTT
TRBJ2-1 | TRBV11-3 | . | . | CASSWGTRTHGNEQFF | TGTGCCAGCAGCTGGGGAACTCGGACTCACGGCAATGAGCAGTTCTTC
TRBJ1-5 | TRBV20-1 | once | . | CSASQTVTYQPQHF | TGCAGTGCTAGTCAAACGGTGACTTATCAGCCCCAGCATTTT
TRBJ2-7 | TRBV2 | . | . | CASSPPGQTTYEQYF | TGTGCCAGCAGTCCTCCTGGACAGACCACCTACGAGCAGTACTTC
TRBJ1-2 | TRBV11-1 | . | TRBD1 | CASSEPRDRGFHGYTF | TGTGCCAGCAGTGAGCCCCGGGACAGGGGCTTTCATGGCTACACCTTC
TRBJ2-3 | TRBV13 | . | TRBD2 | CASSHANSGRRADTQYF | TGTGCCAGCAGCCATGCCAATAGCGGGAGAAGGGCAGATACGCAGTATTTT
TRBJ1-5 | TRBV2 | . | . | CASSEEGLGNQPQHF | TGTGCCAGCAGTGAAGAGGGGCTGGGCAATCAGCCCCAGCATTTT
TRBJ1-1 | TRBV3-1/TRBV3-2 | . | . | CASTRGVGNTEAFF | TGTGCCAGCACCCGCGGCGTGGGGAACACTGAAGCTTTCTTT
TRBJ1-1 | TRBV6-1 | . | . | CASSETRGVNTEAFF | TGTGCCAGCAGTGAGACTAGAGGGGTGAACACTGAAGCTTTCTTT
TRBJ2-2 | TRBV13 | . | TRBD1 | CASSSRDRGMAGELFF | TGTGCCAGCAGCTCCCGGGACAGGGGAATGGCCGGGGAGCTGTTTTTT
TRBJ1-6 | TRBV27 | . | . | CASSSRQYNSPLHF | TGTGCCAGCAGTTCGAGACAGTATAATTCACCCCTCCACTTT
TRBJ1-2 | TRBV10-3 | . | TRBD1 | CAISESRGTGEEYGYTF | TGTGCCATCAGTGAGTCGAGGGGGACAGGGGAGGAGTATGGCTACACCTTC
TRBJ2-5 | TRBV5-4 | . | . | CASSWARETQYF | TGTGCCAGCAGCTGGGCCCGGGAGACCCAGTACTTC
TRBJ1-4 | TRBV4-1 | . | TRBD1 | CASSQDTTMQGADEKLFF | TGCGCCAGCAGCCAAGATACCACGATGCAGGGGGCTGATGAAAAACTGTTTTTT
TRBJ1-1 | TRBV4-1 | few | . | CASSQPQGGVTEAFF | TGCGCCAGCAGCCAACCTCAGGGTGGAGTAACTGAAGCTTTCTTT
TRBJ2-2 | TRBV19 | . | TRBD1 | CASSIVRGTGGRLGELFF | TGTGCCAGTAGTATTGTAAGAGGGACAGGGGGCAGGCTCGGGGAGCTGTTTTTT
TRBJ2-1 | TRBV5-6 | . | . | CASSFFQNTYNEQFF | TGTGCCAGCAGCTTCTTTCAGAACACCTACAATGAGCAGTTCTTC
TRBJ1-1 | TRBV2 | . | . | CASSVGGTEAFF | TGTGCCAGCAGTGTTGGAGGGACTGAAGCTTTCTTT
TRBJ2-3 | TRBV18 | . | TRBD1 | CASSGTGSDTQYF | TGTGCCAGCTCCGGGACAGGGTCAGATACGCAGTATTTT
TRBJ2-1 | TRBV4-1 | . | . | CASSHIVSNEQFF | TGCGCCAGCAGCCATATAGTATCCAATGAGCAGTTCTTC
TRBJ2-7 | TRBV19 | . | TRBD2 | CARPETSGSSYEQYF | TGTGCCAGGCCAGAGACTAGCGGGAGCTCCTACGAGCAGTACTTC
TRBJ2-3 | TRBV5-6 | once | TRBD1 | CASSVDRGPGTDTQYF | TGTGCCAGCAGCGTGGACAGGGGGCCCGGCACAGATACGCAGTATTTT
TRBJ1-5 | TRBV18 | . | TRBD1 | CASSPEETGASNQPQHF | TGTGCCAGCTCACCAGAAGAGACAGGGGCGAGCAATCAGCCCCAGCATTTT
TRBJ1-2 | TRBV12-3/TRBV12-4 | . | . | CASSSAGDYGYTF | TGTGCCAGCAGTTCCGCGGGAGACTATGGCTACACCTTC
TRBJ1-4 | TRBV5-5 | . | TRBD1 | CASSLGQGPSNEKLFF | TGTGCCAGCAGCTTGGGACAGGGACCATCTAATGAAAAACTGTTTTTT
TRBJ1-2 | TRBV6-1 | . | TRBD1 | CASSEDRGLDGYTF | TGTGCCAGCAGTGAAGACAGGGGCTTAGATGGCTACACCTTC
TRBJ2-1 | TRBV18 | . | . | CASSLTRQSQEQFF | TGTGCCAGCTCACTAACGAGACAGTCCCAAGAGCAGTTCTTC
TRBJ1-2 | TRBV6-5 | . | TRBD1 | CASNSRDRTRYTF | TGTGCCAGCAATTCCCGGGACAGGACTCGCTACACCTTC
TRBJ1-2 | TRBV18 | . | TRBD1 | CASSQEQGGTYGYTF | TGTGCCAGCTCACAGGAACAGGGGGGAACCTATGGCTACACCTTC
TRBJ1-1 | TRBV9 | . | . | CASSADGGTTEAFF | TGTGCCAGCAGCGCCGACGGGGGAACGACTGAAGCTTTCTTT
TRBJ1-5 | TRBV30 | once | TRBD1 | CAWRGQGGGNQPQHF | TGTGCCTGGAGGGGACAGGGCGGGGGCAATCAGCCCCAGCATTTT
TRBJ2-2 | TRBV11-3 | . | TRBD1 | CASSLDWGQGNTGELFF | TGTGCCAGCAGCTTAGATTGGGGACAGGGGAACACCGGGGAGCTGTTTTTT
TRBJ2-1 | TRBV5-1 | . | TRBD2 | CASSYRLAGQDEQFF | TGCGCCAGCAGCTACAGACTAGCGGGGCAAGATGAGCAGTTCTTC
TRBJ1-2 | TRBV11-2 | . | . | CASSSVRQVGTYGYTF | TGTGCCAGCAGCTCCGTACGACAGGTCGGGACCTATGGCTACACCTTC
TRBJ1-5 | TRBV10-3 | . | . | CAISDSRQINQPQHF | TGTGCCATCAGTGACTCGCGACAGATCAATCAGCCCCAGCATTTT
TRBJ2-2 | TRBV11-3 | . | TRBD2 | CASSASTRSGAGELFF | TGTGCCAGCAGCGCCTCGACTAGGAGCGGGGCCGGGGAGCTGTTTTTT
TRBJ2-3 | TRBV5-1 | . | . | CASSLGGVPRSTDTQYF | TGCGCCAGCAGCTTGGGGGGAGTTCCCCGTAGCACAGATACGCAGTATTTT
TRBJ1-1 | TRBV19 | . | . | CASTRNTEAFF | TGTGCCAGTACCCGGAACACTGAAGCTTTCTTT
TRBJ1-5 | TRBV16 | . | TRBD1 | CASSQIGTGRSNQPQHF | TGTGCCAGCAGCCAAATTGGGACAGGGCGAAGCAATCAGCCCCAGCATTTT
TRBJ2-6 | TRBV10-2 | . | . | CAIVSWTPYPSGANVLTF | TGCGCCATCGTGAGCTGGACACCTTATCCCTCTGGGGCCAACGTCCTGACTTTC
TRBJ1-2 | TRBV11-1 | . | . | CASSSAKDIANYGYTF | TGTGCCAGCAGCTCCGCAAAGGACATCGCTAACTATGGCTACACCTTC
TRBJ1-5 | TRBV6-5 | . | TRBD1 | CASSPDRGQPQHF | TGTGCCAGCAGTCCTGACAGGGGACAGCCCCAGCATTTT
TRBJ2-1 | TRBV18 | few | TRBD2 | CASSGLASYNEQFF | TGTGCCAGCTCAGGACTAGCCTCCTACAATGAGCAGTTCTTC
TRBJ1-1 | TRBV19 | . | TRBD1 | CASSIRTGGAIEAFF | TGTGCCAGTAGTATAAGGACAGGGGGCGCGATTGAAGCTTTCTTT
TRBJ2-4 | TRBV7-3 | . | TRBD2 | CASSLVGGRAIMTKNIQYF | TGTGCCAGCAGCTTAGTGGGCGGGAGGGCCATTATGACCAAAAACATTCAGTACTTC
TRBJ1-3 | TRBV4-1 | . | . | CASSPPSSGNTIYF | TGCGCCAGCAGCCCCCCATCCTCTGGAAACACCATATATTTT
TRBJ2-5 | TRBV5-1 | once | . | CASSSILGEETQYF | TGCGCCAGCAGCTCCATTCTGGGCGAAGAGACCCAGTACTTC
TRBJ2-5 | TRBV18 | . | TRBD1 | CASSPQRTGAWETQYF | TGTGCCAGCTCACCGCAACGGACAGGGGCATGGGAGACCCAGTACTTC
TRBJ1-1 | TRBV5-4 | once | . | CASSLRVGGNTEAFF | TGTGCCAGCAGCTTACGAGTAGGGGGGAACACTGAAGCTTTCTTT
TRBJ1-6 | TRBV4-1 | few | TRBD1 | CASSHPGQGNSPLHF | TGCGCCAGCAGCCACCCGGGACAGGGGAATTCACCCCTCCACTTT
TRBJ1-2 | TRBV19 | . | . | CASAPRGAYGYTF | TGTGCCAGTGCCCCTCGGGGGGCCTATGGCTACACCTTC